The T cell receptor (beta chain) described here comes from a study of chemoradiotherapy in HPV16-positive cancers. Measured with immunoSEQ multiplex PCR; TCRdb has only the in-frame clones, and not every one. The data contain 15,000 to 20,000 clones, about 73% of them singletons. The clonotype originates from a human donor with HPV-associated anogenital cancer. Sequencing was performed on tumor tissue, taken from a patient who underwent chemoradiotherapy.

The CDR3 DNA reads TGTGCCAGCAGCTCAGGACGGATGAACACTGAAGCTTTCTTT. Translated, it gives CASSSGRMNTEAFF. The chain joins TRBV5-4 to TRBJ1-1; D gene uncertain. The CDR3 spans 14 residues. V was cut by 3 bases and J by 0 bases, with 9 bases left in between. Germline V gene sequence: CDR1 SGHNT, CDR2 YYREEE (reference sequence).